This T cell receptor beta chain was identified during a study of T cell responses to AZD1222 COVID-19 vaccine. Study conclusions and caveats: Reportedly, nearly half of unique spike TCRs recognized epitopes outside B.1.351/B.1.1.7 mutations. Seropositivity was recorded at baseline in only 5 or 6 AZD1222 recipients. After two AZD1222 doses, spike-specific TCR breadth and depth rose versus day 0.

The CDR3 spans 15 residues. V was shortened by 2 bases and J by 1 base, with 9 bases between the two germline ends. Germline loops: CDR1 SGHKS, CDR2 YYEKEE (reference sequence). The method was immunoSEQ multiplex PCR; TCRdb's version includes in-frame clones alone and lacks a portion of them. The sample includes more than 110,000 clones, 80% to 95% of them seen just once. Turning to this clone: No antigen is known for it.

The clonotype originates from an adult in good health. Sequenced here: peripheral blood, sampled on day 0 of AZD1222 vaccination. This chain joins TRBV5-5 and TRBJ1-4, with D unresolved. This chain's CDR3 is CASSFQGQTNEKLFF. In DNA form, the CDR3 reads TGTGCCAGCAGCTTCCAAGGGCAAACTAATGAAAAACTGTTTTTT.